The 20 T cell receptor beta chains below were found in one sample sequenced in a study of shared clonotypes between healthy human individuals. The naive CD8 subset, CD45RO-negative cells positively selected for CCR7, excluded terminally differentiated effector memory CD45RA+ cells. Measured with immunoSEQ multiplex PCR; TCRdb has only the in-frame clones, and not every one. The table records about 2.2 million clones, approximately 92% of them present only once. The sequencing sample was made of naive CD8+ T cells from PBMCs. The receptor source for this set is a man between 18 and 29 years old in good health. Some clones in this sample may be carry-over from other donors' samples.

The chain employs TRBV5-1 and TRBJ2-6, with TRBD1 as a possible D gene (5 bases). The CDR3 is made up of 20 amino acids. The ends were cut back, 0 bases at V and 2 bases at J, with 21 bases in the middle. From germline, CDR1 is SGHRS and CDR2 YFSETQ. In DNA form, the CDR3 reads TGCGCCAGCAGCTTGGATGTGGGGCCCTCCACGGCTCCTGGGGCCAACGTCCTGACTTTC. Translated: CASSLDVGPSTAPGANVLTF.

J is TRBJ2-2 and V is TRBV7-9; 7 bases fit TRBD2. In germline, CDR1 is SEHNR, CDR2 FQNEAQ (reference sequence). The CDR3 is made up of 16 amino acids. V dropped 5 bases and J dropped 7; count of bases not matched to a gene: 13. CDR3 nucleotide sequence: TGTGCCAGCAGCCCCCTCCCAGCGGGAATTAGCGGGGAGCTGTTTTTT. Translating it yields CASSPLPAGISGELFF.

CDR3 region: CASSQVWTAYEQYF. In DNA form, the CDR3 reads TGTGCCAGCAGCCAAGTATGGACAGCCTACGAGCAGTACTTC. The chain recombines TRBV14 with TRBJ2-7; D may be TRBD1 (6 bases). Germline lookup yields CDR1 SGHDN and CDR2 FVKESK. The CDR3 is 14 residues long. Trimming cost V 1 base and J 2 bases, with 9 bases left between them.

This clone was counted between two and nine times. The V gene is TRBV28, the J gene TRBJ2-1; D ambiguous. CDR3 length: 13 residues. Trimming removed 3 bases at V and 7 bases at J, with 10 bases between. Germline V gene data show CDR1 as MDHEN and CDR2 as SYDVKM. The CDR3: CASSFFAQNEQFF. Here the CDR3 DNA reads TGTGCCAGCAGTTTCTTTGCACAAAATGAGCAGTTCTTC.

The V gene is TRBV5-4, the J gene TRBJ1-1; D gene uncertain. CDR3 length: 12 amino acids. V was trimmed by 5 bases and J by 6 bases, leaving 11 bases between them. Germline lookup yields CDR1 SGHNT and CDR2 YYREEE (reference sequence). CDR3: CASRSPGAEAFF. CDR3 coding DNA: TGTGCCAGCAGGAGCCCGGGCGCTGAAGCTTTCTTT.

The DNA for the CDR3 is TGTGCCAGTAGTACTTCCTTAGGGGGTTGGACTGAAGCTTTCTTT. Translating gives CASSTSLGGWTEAFF. The J gene is TRBJ1-1, the V gene TRBV19; the D gene is possibly TRBD1 (6 bases). Germline values: CDR1 LNHDA, CDR2 SQIVND (reference sequence). CDR3 length: 15 amino acids. V was clipped by 4 bases and J by 5 bases, with 17 bases between them.

As to this clone: Other nucleotide sequences from this sample produce the same CDR3. The gene calls are TRBV27 and TRBJ2-3; the D is unclear. Per the germline V gene, CDR1 is MNHEY and CDR2 is SMNVEV (reference sequence). With 5 bases removed from V and 0 bases from J, the gap between germline ends came to 6 bases. This CDR3 has 13 residues. CDR3 residues: CASSPISTDTQYF. In nucleotides, the CDR3 is TGTGCCAGCAGTCCCATTAGCACAGATACGCAGTATTTT.

The rearrangement uses TRBV28 and TRBJ2-7; weak D call: TRBD1 (6 bases). This CDR3 contains 15 residues. Trimming removed 7 bases from V and 5 bases from J, with 21 bases in between. In germline, CDR1 is MDHEN, CDR2 SYDVKM. The CDR3, as DNA: TGTGCCAGCACCATGTACGGGCAGGGGTTCAACGAGCAGTACTTC. Its translation is CASTMYGQGFNEQYF. Using reference TRBV28 and TRBJ2-7 for the parts outside the CDR3, the full variable domain is DVKVTQSSRYLVKRTGEKVFLECVQDMDHENMFWYRQDPGLGLRLIYFSYDVKMKEKGDIPEGYSVSREKKERFSLILESASTNQTSMYLCASTMYGQGFNEQYFGPGTRLTVT.

The chain uses TRBV27 and TRBJ1-2; D call uncertain. The germline V gene has CDR1 MNHEY and CDR2 SMNVEV (reference sequence). The CDR3 spans 16 residues. The V end lost 2 bases, the J end lost 4 bases, and 17 bases lay between the germline ends. CDR3 residues: CASSLSGTPAGYGYTF. The CDR3 DNA reads TGTGCCAGCAGTTTAAGTGGAACACCCGCAGGCTATGGCTACACCTTC.

Only one count was recorded for this clone. The chain has TRBV2 and TRBJ2-1; the match to TRBD2 covers 11 bases. Germline assignment: CDR1 SNHLY and CDR2 FYNNEI. This CDR3 is 16 amino acids long. The V segment lost 6 bases and the J segment 5 bases; nucleotides outside the gene matches: 9. The chain's CDR3 is CASRPASGRSDNEQFF. DNA for the CDR3: TGTGCCAGCAGGCCCGCTAGCGGGAGGTCCGACAATGAGCAGTTCTTC. Full variable domain (missing parts from reference TRBV2 and TRBJ2-1): EPEVTQTPSHQVTQMGQEVILRCVPISNHLYFYWYRQILGQKVEFLVSFYNNEISEKSEIFDDQFSVERPDGSNFTLKIRSTKLEDSAMYFCASRPASGRSDNEQFFGPGTRLTVL.

In its sample, this clone was seen once. The rearrangement joins TRBV10-3 to TRBJ2-1; 8 bases fit TRBD1. Per germline, CDR1 ENHRY and CDR2 SYGVKD. CDR3 length equals 16 residues. The V gene end was trimmed by 6 bases and the J gene end by 2 bases; junction bases not matched to a gene: 9. CDR3 coding DNA: TGTGCCATCAGGGGAGAGACAGGGGCCACCTACAATGAGCAGTTCTTC. Its protein product is CAIRGETGATYNEQFF.

The chain employs TRBV27 and TRBJ2-1; D gene uncertain. The CDR3 contains 13 residues. In germline, CDR1 is MNHEY, CDR2 SMNVEV (reference sequence). V shed 0 bases and J shed 7 bases, with 7 bases lying between them. The CDR3 DNA sequence: TGTGCCAGCAGTTTATCTGCCCCGAATGAGCAGTTCTTC. Protein sequence: CASSLSAPNEQFF.

This clone has just a few counts. The rearrangement links TRBV5-4 to TRBJ1-1; D call uncertain. Germline V gene lookup returns CDR1 SGHNT and CDR2 YYREEE (reference sequence). Trimming took 0 bases from V and 6 from J, leaving 6 bases between them. This CDR3 contains 12 residues. CDR3: CASSLGVAEAFF. Here the CDR3 DNA reads TGTGCCAGCAGCTTGGGGGTGGCTGAAGCTTTCTTT.

The V gene is TRBV10-1, the J gene TRBJ2-7, with 8 bases aligning to TRBD1. J lost 4 bases, V lost 2 bases, and 10 bases had no gene match. The length of the CDR3 is 16 residues. Germline V gene data show CDR1 as WNHNN and CDR2 as SYGVQD (reference sequence). The CDR3 coding sequence is TGCGCCAGCAGTGAGATCGCTTCCACAGGGGGTTACGAGCAGTACTTC. Translation: CASSEIASTGGYEQYF.

The chain uses TRBV27 and TRBJ2-1; D unclear. CDR1 and CDR2 (germline): MNHEY, SMNVEV (reference sequence). Trimming removed 1 base from V and 2 bases from J, with 6 bases in between. The CDR3 totals 14 residues. In DNA, the CDR3 is TGTGCCAGCAGTTTATATCCAGCCTACAATGAGCAGTTCTTC. Its protein is CASSLYPAYNEQFF.

The chain links TRBV27 to TRBJ2-3; D is ambiguous. The V gene's germline CDR1 is MNHEY and CDR2 SMNVEV (reference sequence). Trimming pared 0 bases from V and 1 base from J, leaving 20 bases between. The CDR3 spans 19 residues. The CDR3 DNA is TGTGCCAGCAGTTTATCCAGAGGAGCGTTCACCCCGCGCACAGATACGCAGTATTTT. As protein: CASSLSRGAFTPRTDTQYF.

The chain is built from TRBV28 and TRBJ1-1, with D perhaps matching TRBD1 (5 bases). V lost 4 bases and J 2 bases, leaving 11 bases between the germline ends. The germline V gene encodes CDR1 MDHEN and CDR2 SYDVKM. The CDR3 has 14 amino acids. The CDR3 sequence: CASSSVRANTEAFF. CDR3 DNA: TGTGCCAGCAGTTCAGTCAGGGCAAACACTGAAGCTTTCTTT.

This CDR3 is CASSLRAYEQYF. CDR3 coding DNA: TGTGCCAGCAGTTTAAGGGCATACGAGCAGTACTTC. This chain joins TRBV28 and TRBJ2-5; no definite D call. Near its end, the DNA agrees better with TRBJ2-7, so the J call may be wrong. Germline values: CDR1 MDHEN, CDR2 SYDVKM. This CDR3 is built from 12 residues.

The V and J genes are TRBV6-6 and TRBJ1-5; tentatively, D is TRBD1 (5 bases). Germline loops: CDR1 MNHNY, CDR2 SVGAGI (reference sequence). The CDR3 is 16 amino acids. The V end lost 4 bases, the J end lost 0 bases, and 13 bases lay between the germline ends. CDR3 DNA sequence: TGTGCCAGCAGTTTCACGACAGCTTATAGCAATCAGCCCCAGCATTTT. Its translation is CASSFTTAYSNQPQHF.

Note on this clone: Distinct nucleotide sequences in the sample also encode this CDR3. This sequence joins TRBV6-1 and TRBJ2-7; 8 bases are shared with TRBD1. CDR1 and CDR2 (germline): MNHNS, SASEGT. Unmatched junction bases numbered 2, after V lost 5 bases and J lost 2 bases. The CDR3 totals 13 residues. CDR3 in amino acids: CASSPRGPYEQYF. CDR3 nucleotide sequence: TGTGCCAGCAGTCCCAGGGGGCCCTACGAGCAGTACTTC.